This TCR beta chain was sequenced in a study of blood T cell repertoires in COVID-19. Study background: The United States, Italy and Spain were the sources of the acute and convalescent COVID-19 samples.

In the original workflow: Nucleated cell counts were estimated from reference gene primer amplification. The assay was immunoSEQ multiplex PCR, and TCRdb's table has in-frame clones only and misses some. For V, J and clone size, that table is used; D and trimming come from the DNA. Altogether 380,000 or so clones are present, approximately 89% being singletons, with the ten largest covering 1.3%. Those who participated ranged in age from roughly 18 to 100 years and resided in approximately 23 US areas. Clinical history reported by participants formed the basis on which cohorts were assigned. CDR3 length equals 14 residues. The V gene's germline CDR1 is SGHTA and CDR2 FQGTGA. V lost 4 bases, J lost 0 bases, and 8 bases lay in between.

The specimen was PBMCs or T cells enriched from blood (not recorded which). The TCR comes from a man aged 25-45 years who had recovered from COVID-19. The chain uses TRBV7-3 and TRBJ2-3, with D possibly being TRBD1 (6 bases). As DNA, the CDR3 is TGTGCCAGCAGCTCCGACAGGAGCACAGATACGCAGTATTTT. Protein sequence: CASSSDRSTDTQYF.